This TCR beta chain was sequenced for a study of blood T cell repertoires in COVID-19. The germline gives CDR1 SGHRS, CDR2 YFSETQ. V shed 5 bases and J shed 5 bases, with 7 bases lying between them. This CDR3 has 12 residues. Per the study methods: By means of reference gene primer amplification, nucleated cell counts were estimated. Here immunoSEQ multiplex PCR was the method, and the copy in TCRdb shows in-frame clones only, minus some. V and J calls and clone size come straight from that table; D and trimming were deduced from the DNA. The top ten clones hold roughly 1.8% of a sample with 150,000 to 180,000 clones, 78% of them seen once. This clone has more than one count but fewer than ten.

The rearrangement links TRBV5-1 to TRBJ2-2; TRBD2 might be the D (6 bases). This clonotype originated in a man at least 80 years old with acute or convalescent COVID-19. The sample taken for sequencing was peripheral blood. The CDR3 DNA reads as TGCGCCAGCAGGGAGGGAACCGGGGAGCTGTTTTTT. It encodes CASREGTGELFF. Drawing the rest from reference TRBV5-1 and TRBJ2-2, the complete variable domain is KAGVTQTPRYLIKTRGQQVTLSCSPISGHRSVSWYQQTPGQGLQFLFEYFSETQRNKGNFPGRFSGRQFSNSRSEMNVSTLELGDSALYLCASREGTGELFFGEGSRLTVL.